This T cell receptor (beta chain) was sequenced during a study of sequential checkpoint blockade in melanoma (dated by TCRdb to the late 2010s). In terms of the full investigation: In a 1:1 randomization, patients received either first-line nivolumab then ipilimumab (arm A) or ipilimumab then nivolumab (arm B). Maintenance nivolumab came after each of the two trial sequences.

The immunoSEQ Assay was used to immunosequence TCRbeta CDR3 regions from genomic DNA. Genomic DNA was amplified by bias-controlled multiplex PCR before high-throughput sequencing. The paper's data handling went like this. To quantify the absolute abundance of each unique TCRbeta CDR3 region, the sequences were collapsed and filtered. Clonality, defined as 1 minus Pielou's evenness, was calculated using productive rearrangements only. A previously published method was used to identify clones whose frequencies were significantly greater in on-treatment samples than in baseline samples. TCRdb re-hosts the immuneACCESS table, in-frame sequences only. Its copies lack some clones; in the studies checked, an unresolved V gene accounts for under half of them, and the cause for the rest is not known. Clone size and the V and J calls come from that table; the DNA yielded D and trimming. Counted in this sample were around 10,000 clones; 60% to 75% of them appeared once. More than 35% of the sample belongs to the ten largest clones.

The sample's treatment or condition label is to be understood as: randomized to nivolumab then ipilimumab (arm A) or the reverse (arm B). No trial patient had received prior DNA-damaging chemotherapy. Thawed PBMCs were sorted on a FACS Aria II flow cytometer to isolate live CD3+CD8+ cells negative for CD19 and CD56. CheckMate 064, a randomized, open-label phase II trial of sequential checkpoint blockade, was the source of the samples, all of which came from patients with melanoma. Peripheral blood mononuclear cells were collected by leukapheresis, purified with Ficoll-Paque, and frozen in human serum with about 9.2% DMSO. Immediately after sorting, the purity of sorted blood CD3+CD8+ cells was verified to be >95%, after which DNA was extracted. CDR1 and CDR2 (ENHRY, SYGVKD) derive from the germline V gene. The CDR3, from cysteine to phenylalanine, totals 17 residues. The read is trimmed to its CDR3 DNA, 51 bases read in frame from base 1. Cut back by 2 bases and 0 bases, the V and J ends lie 14 bases apart.

Remarks on this clone: Its target antigen remains unknown. Per-base qualities were not stored, and no clone one base away is much larger.

What the authors observed across the whole study: Validation of the response-prediction model combining TCR metrics and mutation burden is needed in larger, independent patient cohorts.

The rearranged chain carries TRBV10-3 and TRBJ2-1; a tentative D call is TRBD2 (5 bases match). Sequencing used CD8+ T cells sorted from blood (inferred from file names), obtained from a patient given nivolumab and ipilimumab in sequence. This receptor was obtained from a human donor with melanoma. CDR3 loop: CAISEPAGVSSYNEQFF. The nucleotides are TGTGCCATCAGTGAGCCGGCCGGGGTGAGCTCCTACAATGAGCAGTTCTTC.